This T cell receptor (beta chain) is drawn from a study of blood T cell repertoires in COVID-19. Across the study: Acute and convalescent COVID-19 specimens originated in the United States, Italy and Spain. T cells, B-cell-depleted T cells, or PBMCs supplied cDNA or gDNA.

Study processing details: Amplification of reference gene primers provided the estimated nucleated cell counts. The repertoire was sequenced with immunoSEQ multiplex PCR; TCRdb's copy has only in-frame clones and lacks some. From that table come the V and J calls and clone size; the DNA was used to work out D and trimming. The repertoire holds 180,000 or so clones, 81% seen once, with roughly 11% in the top ten. Between the trimmed V and J ends, which lost 4 bases and 2 bases, there was a span of 9 bases. Germline V gene lookup returns CDR1 MNHEY and CDR2 SVGAGI. The CDR3 has 14 residues. The receptor was isolated from a woman aged 40 to 50 with COVID-19, enrolled during active disease. This chain uses TRBV6-5 with TRBJ1-5; D unclear. The sequencing sample was made of peripheral blood. For the CDR3, the DNA is TGTGCCAGCAGTTTGGTTCAGGGCAATCAGCCCCAGCATTTT. Amino acids: CASSLVQGNQPQHF.